The T cell receptor (beta chain) described here comes from a study of T cell changes during pregnancy in multiple sclerosis. The V gene's germline CDR1 is MGHDK and CDR2 SYGVNS. V gave up 3 bases and J gave up 6 bases, with 15 bases separating them. The CDR3 is made up of 14 amino acids. Repertoires were generated with immunoSEQ multiplex PCR, while TCRdb's copy carries only in-frame clones and drops some. Of 70,000 to 95,000 clones in the sample, nearly 95% were seen once. This material consisted of peripheral blood, taken after pregnancy. The rearrangement uses TRBV25-1 and TRBJ2-7; D is unclear. The TCR sequence derives from a female donor in good health, enrolled as a control in a pregnancy study. CDR3 coding DNA: TGTGCCAGCAGTGACCCCACGGAGACGGTCGAGCAGTACTTC. Residues: CASSDPTETVEQYF.